The source of this T cell receptor beta chain is a study of memory CD4+ T cells and cytomegalovirus serostatus. Study background: Healthy Belgian adult donors included fewer than 10 CMV-positive and approximately 25 CMV-negative people.

Clones were read by immunoSEQ multiplex PCR, and TCRdb kept only the in-frame ones, dropping some. The sample has 48,000 or so clones, over 75% seen once; the top ten hold about 0.8%. The sort gate was single viable CD3+CD4+CD8-CD45RO+ cells for memory CD4+ T cells. Positive selection with CD4 microbeads enriched total CD4+ T cells. The CDR3 has 13 residues. Germline values: CDR1 SGHAT, CDR2 FQNNGV. Trimming at V came to 8 bases and at J to 5 bases, leaving 5 bases not matched to a gene. The source is an adult in good health and CMV-seronegative. Sequences were obtained from memory CD4+ T cells from blood. This chain links TRBV11-2 with TRBJ2-1; TRBD1 aligns across 8 bases. The CDR3 DNA is TGTGCCAGCGGCGACAGGGGCAACAATGAGCAGTTCTTC. Amino acid sequence: CASGDRGNNEQFF. Drawing the rest from reference TRBV11-2 and TRBJ2-1, the complete variable domain is EAGVAQSPRYKIIEKRQSVAFWCNPISGHATLYWYQQILGQGPKLLIQFQNNGVVDDSQLPKDRFSAERLKGVDSTLKIQPAKLEDSAVYLCASGDRGNNEQFFGPGTRLTVL.